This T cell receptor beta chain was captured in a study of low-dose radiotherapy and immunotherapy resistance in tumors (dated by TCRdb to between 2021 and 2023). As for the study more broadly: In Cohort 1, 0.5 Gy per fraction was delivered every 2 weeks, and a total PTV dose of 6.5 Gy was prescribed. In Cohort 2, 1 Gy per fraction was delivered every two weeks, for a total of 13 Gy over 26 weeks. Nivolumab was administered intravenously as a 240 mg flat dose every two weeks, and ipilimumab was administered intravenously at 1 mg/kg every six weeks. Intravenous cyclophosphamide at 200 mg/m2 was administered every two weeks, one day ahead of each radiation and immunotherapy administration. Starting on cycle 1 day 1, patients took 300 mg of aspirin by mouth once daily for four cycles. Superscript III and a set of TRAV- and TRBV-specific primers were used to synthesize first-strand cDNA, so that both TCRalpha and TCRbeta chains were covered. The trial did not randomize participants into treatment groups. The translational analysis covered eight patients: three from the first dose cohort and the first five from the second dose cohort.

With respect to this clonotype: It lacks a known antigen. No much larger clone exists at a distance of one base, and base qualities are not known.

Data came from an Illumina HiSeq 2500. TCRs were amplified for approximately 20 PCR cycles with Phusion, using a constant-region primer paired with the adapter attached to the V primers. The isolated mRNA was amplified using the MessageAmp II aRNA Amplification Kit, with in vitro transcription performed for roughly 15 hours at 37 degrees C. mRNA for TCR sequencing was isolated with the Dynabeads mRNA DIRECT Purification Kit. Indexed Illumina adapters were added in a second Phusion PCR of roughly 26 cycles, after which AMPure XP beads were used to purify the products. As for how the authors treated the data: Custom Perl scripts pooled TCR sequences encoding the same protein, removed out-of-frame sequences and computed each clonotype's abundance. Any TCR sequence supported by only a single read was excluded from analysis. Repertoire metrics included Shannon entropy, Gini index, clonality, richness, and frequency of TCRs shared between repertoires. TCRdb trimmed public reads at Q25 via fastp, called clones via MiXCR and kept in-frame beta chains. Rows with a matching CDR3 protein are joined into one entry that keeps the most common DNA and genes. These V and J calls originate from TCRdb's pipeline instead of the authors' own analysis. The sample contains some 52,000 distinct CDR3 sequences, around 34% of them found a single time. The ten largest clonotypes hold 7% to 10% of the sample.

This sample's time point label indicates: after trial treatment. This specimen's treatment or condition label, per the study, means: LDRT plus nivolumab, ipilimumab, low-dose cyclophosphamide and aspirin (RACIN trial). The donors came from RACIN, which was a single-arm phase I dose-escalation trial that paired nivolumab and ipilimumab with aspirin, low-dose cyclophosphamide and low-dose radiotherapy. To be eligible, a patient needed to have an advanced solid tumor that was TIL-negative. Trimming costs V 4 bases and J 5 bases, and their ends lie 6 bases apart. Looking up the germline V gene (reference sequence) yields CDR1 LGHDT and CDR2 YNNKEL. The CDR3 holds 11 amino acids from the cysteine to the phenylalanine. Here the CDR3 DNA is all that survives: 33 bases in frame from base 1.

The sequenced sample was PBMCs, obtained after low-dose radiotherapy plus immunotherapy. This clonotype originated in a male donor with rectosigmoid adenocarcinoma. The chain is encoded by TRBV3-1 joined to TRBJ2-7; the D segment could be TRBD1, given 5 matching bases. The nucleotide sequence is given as TGTGCCAGCAGCCGGACAAACGAGCAGTACTTC. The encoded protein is CASSRTNEQYF.